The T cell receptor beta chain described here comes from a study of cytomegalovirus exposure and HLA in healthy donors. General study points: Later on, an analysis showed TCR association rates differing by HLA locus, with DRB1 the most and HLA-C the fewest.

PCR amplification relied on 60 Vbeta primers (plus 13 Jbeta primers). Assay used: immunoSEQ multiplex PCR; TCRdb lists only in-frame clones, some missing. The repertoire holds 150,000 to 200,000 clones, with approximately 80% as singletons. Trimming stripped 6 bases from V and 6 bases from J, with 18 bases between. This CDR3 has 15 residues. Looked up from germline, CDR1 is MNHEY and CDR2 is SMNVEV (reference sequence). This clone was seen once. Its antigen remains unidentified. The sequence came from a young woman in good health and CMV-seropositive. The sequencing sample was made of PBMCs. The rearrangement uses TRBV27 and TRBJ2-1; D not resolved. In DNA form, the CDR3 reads TGTGCCAGCAGAAGAAACCGGGTTGCCGGCAATGAGCAGTTCTTC. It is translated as CASRRNRVAGNEQFF.